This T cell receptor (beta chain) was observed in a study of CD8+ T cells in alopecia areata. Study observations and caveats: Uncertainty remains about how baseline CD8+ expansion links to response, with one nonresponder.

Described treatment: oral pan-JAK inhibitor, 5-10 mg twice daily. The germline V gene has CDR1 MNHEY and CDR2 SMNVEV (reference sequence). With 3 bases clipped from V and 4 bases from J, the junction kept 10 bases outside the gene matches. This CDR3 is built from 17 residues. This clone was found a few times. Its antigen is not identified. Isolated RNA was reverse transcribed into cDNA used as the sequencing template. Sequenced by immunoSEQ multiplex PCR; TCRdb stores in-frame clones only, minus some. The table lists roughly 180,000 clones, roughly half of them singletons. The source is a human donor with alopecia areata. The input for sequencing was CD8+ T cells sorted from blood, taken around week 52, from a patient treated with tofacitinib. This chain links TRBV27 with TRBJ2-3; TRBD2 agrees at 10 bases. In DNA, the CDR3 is TGTGCCAGCAGTTTGCTAGCCAGCGGGGGGGCCGCAGATACGCAGTATTTT. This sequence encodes CASSLLASGGAADTQYF.